This is a list of T cell receptor beta chains from one sample in a study of shared clonotypes between healthy human individuals. Repertoires were generated with immunoSEQ multiplex PCR, while TCRdb's copy carries only in-frame clones and drops some. This table has 650,000 to 700,000 clones, about 90% appearing once. Material for sequencing was memory CD8+ T cells from PBMCs. These receptors originate from a young man in good health. Some clones in this sample may be carry-over from other donors' samples. Each CDR3 is given without its conserved first and last residue.

V: TRBV27; J: TRBJ1-4; CDR3: ASSDRGTNEKLF
V: TRBV27; J: TRBJ2-7; CDR3: ASKVGGSNYEQY
V: TRBV7-9; J: TRBJ2-7; CDR3: ASSLAGVWGQGVAYEQY
V: TRBV27; J: TRBJ2-5; CDR3: ASSPGLAGVAQY
V: TRBV7-9; J: TRBJ2-3; CDR3: ASSPRGAGGWVGPDTQY
V: TRBV5-1; J: TRBJ2-7; CDR3: ASSPGTGIYEQY
V: TRBV7-6; J: TRBJ2-7; CDR3: ASSERVTSGRNYEQY
V: TRBV11-2; J: TRBJ1-4; CDR3: ASSYDQGIGPTNEKLF
V: TRBV9; J: TRBJ2-1; CDR3: ASSLGLFNEQF
V: TRBV7-9; J: TRBJ2-5; CDR3: ASSLGEETQY
V: TRBV6-5; J: TRBJ2-1; CDR3: ASSQRELFNEQF
V: TRBV27; J: TRBJ2-2; CDR3: ATWGVLTGELF
V: TRBV6-5; J: TRBJ1-3; CDR3: ATQYDPEDGNTIY
V: TRBV9; J: TRBJ2-1; CDR3: ASSASGRADNEQF
V: TRBV27; J: TRBJ2-5; CDR3: ASSLTSRQETQY
V: TRBV29-1; J: TRBJ2-1; CDR3: SVRTGSYNEQF
V: TRBV9; J: TRBJ2-7; CDR3: ASTLGDGGDEQY
V: TRBV29-1; J: TRBJ1-2; CDR3: SVRIRGIYGYT
V: TRBV11-2; J: TRBJ2-7; CDR3: ASSLDRYNSYEQY
V: TRBV5-8; J: TRBJ2-5; CDR3: ASSSGTGGWETQY
V: TRBV12-5; J: TRBJ2-2; CDR3: ASGWDPTGEVNTGELF
V: TRBV12-5; J: TRBJ2-1; CDR3: ASGGPPPDNEQF
V: TRBV11-2; J: TRBJ2-5; CDR3: ASRGSWVEQY
V: TRBV7-9; J: TRBJ2-1; CDR3: ASSFLVSDGEQF
V: TRBV19; J: TRBJ2-5; CDR3: ASSIVGRGGETQY
V: TRBV5-6; J: TRBJ1-1; CDR3: ASSPWGGQGISAF
V: TRBV6-5; J: TRBJ2-2; CDR3: ASSPGGHTTGELF
V: TRBV10-3; J: TRBJ2-1; CDR3: AISESEREYWGEQF
V: TRBV14; J: TRBJ2-1; CDR3: ASSQGNTLAVYNEQF
V: TRBV7-9; J: TRBJ1-1; CDR3: ASSLGPGVNTEAF
V: TRBV5-4; J: TRBJ2-6; CDR3: ASSLEFYGAAGANVLT
V: TRBV27; J: TRBJ2-7; CDR3: ASSLSPGGLAYEQY
V: TRBV2; J: TRBJ2-7; CDR3: ASEGQGSPYEQY
V: TRBV15; J: TRBJ2-1; CDR3: ATSARDRARNEQF
V: TRBV6-5; J: TRBJ2-5; CDR3: ASSHPGHQETQY
V: TRBV30; J: TRBJ2-7; CDR3: AWSDDSHYYSYEQY
V: TRBV7-9; J: TRBJ2-5; CDR3: ASSTPPHSGPGTQY